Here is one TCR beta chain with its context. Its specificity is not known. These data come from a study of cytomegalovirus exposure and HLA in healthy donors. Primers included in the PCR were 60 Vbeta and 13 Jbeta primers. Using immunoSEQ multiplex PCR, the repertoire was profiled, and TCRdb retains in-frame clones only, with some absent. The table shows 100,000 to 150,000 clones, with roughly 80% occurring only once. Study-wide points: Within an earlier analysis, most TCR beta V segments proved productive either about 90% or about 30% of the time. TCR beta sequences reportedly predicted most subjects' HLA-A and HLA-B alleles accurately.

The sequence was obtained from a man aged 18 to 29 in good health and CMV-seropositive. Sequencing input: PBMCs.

The CDR3 sequence: CASSFGRESGEQYF. CDR3 nucleotides: TGTGCCAGCAGCTTTGGTCGAGAGTCGGGCGAGCAGTACTTC. V usage is TRBV7-2 and J usage is TRBJ2-7; D gene uncertain. Trimming stripped 3 bases from V and 6 bases from J, with 15 bases between. The CDR3 totals 14 residues. Germline V CDR1 and CDR2: SGHTA, FQGNSA.